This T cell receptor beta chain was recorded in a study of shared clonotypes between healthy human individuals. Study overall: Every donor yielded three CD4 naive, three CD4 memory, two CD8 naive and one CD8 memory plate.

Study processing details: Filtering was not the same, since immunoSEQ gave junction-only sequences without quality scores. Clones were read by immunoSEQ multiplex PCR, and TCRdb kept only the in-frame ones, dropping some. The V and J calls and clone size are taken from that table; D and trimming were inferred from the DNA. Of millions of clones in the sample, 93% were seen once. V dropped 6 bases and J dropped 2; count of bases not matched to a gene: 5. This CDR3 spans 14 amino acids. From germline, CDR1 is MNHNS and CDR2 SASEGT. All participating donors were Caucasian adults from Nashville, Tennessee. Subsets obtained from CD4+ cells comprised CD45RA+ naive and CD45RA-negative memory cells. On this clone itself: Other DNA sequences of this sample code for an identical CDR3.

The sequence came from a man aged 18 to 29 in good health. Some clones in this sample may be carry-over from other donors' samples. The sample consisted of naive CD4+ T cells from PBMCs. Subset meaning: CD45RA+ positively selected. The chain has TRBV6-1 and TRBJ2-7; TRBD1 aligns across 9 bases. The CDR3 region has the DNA TGTGCCAGCAGGGCCGGGACAGGGACCTACGAGCAGTACTTC. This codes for CASRAGTGTYEQYF.